What follows is one T cell receptor (beta chain) and its context. Its recognized antigen is unknown. No base quality information exists; no much larger clone differs at one position. This sample is drawn from a study of siplizumab effects on memory and regulatory T cells (dated by TCRdb to the late 2010s). Study-wide context: The study examined how the anti-CD2 antibody siplizumab affects alloreactive T-cell subsets in allogeneic mixed lymphocyte reactions built from human PBMCs. Beyond this particular receptor, the publication reports: In reactions with siplizumab, an average of 68.8% of mappable alloreactive CD4+ clones were Treg-derived, compared with 25% to 30% in control reactions. Whether proliferating Tregs from siplizumab cultures were suppressive was not functionally confirmed. The cumulative frequency of alloreactive sequences that could be traced back to unstimulated CD4+ memory T cells was significantly reduced by siplizumab. Sequences below about 10^-5 frequency were poorly captured, so only a minor fraction of alloreactive clones could be mapped to unstimulated subsets. About 75-96% of proliferating CD4+ or CD8+ clones could not be given a naive or memory phenotype. Greater diversity appeared to be present in unstimulated naive T cells than in memory T cells, and a substantial contribution to the alloresponse seemed to be made by naive cells.

The CDR3 goes from the cysteine to the phenylalanine over 11 residues. This entry keeps only the CDR3 DNA: 33 bases, framed from base 1. CDR1 is given as DFQATT and CDR2 as SNEGSKA, both from the germline V gene (reference sequence). Germline trimming amounts to 7 bases on V and 6 bases on J, with 6 as the count of junction bases outside the gene matches. Receptor amplification or capture employed the immunoSEQ multiplex PCR assay. Roughly 10^5 TCR templates per sample were assayed on the deep sequencing platform. Genomic DNA extracted from sorted T cells was used for TCRbeta CDR3 sequencing. The authors' pipeline ran thus. Clonal analysis of TCRbeta CDR3 data was done in the R programming language. Comparing unstimulated samples against CFSE-low samples taken after the reaction was how alloreactive CD4+ and CD8+ clones were defined. By matching sequences to the repertoires of sorted unstimulated Treg and non-Treg cells, each alloreactive CD4+ clone was assigned a regulatory or non-regulatory origin. This is the immuneACCESS table as TCRdb keeps it, with only in-frame sequences that have V and J called. A part of the clones is gone; compared with another copy, unresolved V genes explain less than half, and the rest is unexplained. The V and J calls and the clone size are those of that table, but D and trimming were determined from the DNA. This sample gives about 120,000 clones in total; 80% to 95% of them show up just once. The ten top clones hold approximately 0.17% of the sample.

Sorted unstimulated T cells and proliferating T cells recovered from mixed lymphocyte reactions were subjected to TCRbeta CDR3 sequencing. Fresh whole blood from approximately ten HLA-typed healthy donors was used to isolate PBMCs. To map where alloreactive clones came from, unstimulated CD4+ non-regulatory T cells were FACS-sorted. Sequencing used non-Treg CD4+ T cells sorted from blood. This specimen's cell subset or site label, interpreted: FACS-sorted unstimulated CD4+ non-regulatory T cells. This TCR derives from a human donor in good health. The chain is made from TRBV20-1 and TRBJ2-7; 7 central bases correspond to TRBD1. CDR3 loop: CSGQGFPEQYF. The nucleotide sequence is TGCAGTGGACAGGGATTCCCCGAGCAGTACTTC.